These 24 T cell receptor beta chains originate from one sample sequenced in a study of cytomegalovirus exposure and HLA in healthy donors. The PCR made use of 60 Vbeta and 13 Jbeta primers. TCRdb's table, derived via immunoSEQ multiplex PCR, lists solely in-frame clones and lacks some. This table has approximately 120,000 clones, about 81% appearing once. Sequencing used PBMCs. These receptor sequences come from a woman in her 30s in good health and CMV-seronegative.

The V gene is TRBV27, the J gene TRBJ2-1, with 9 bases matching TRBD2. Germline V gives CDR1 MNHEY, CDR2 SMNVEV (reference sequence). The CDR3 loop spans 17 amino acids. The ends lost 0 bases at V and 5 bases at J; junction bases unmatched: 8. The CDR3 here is CASSLSGAGGPHNEQFF. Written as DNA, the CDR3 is TGTGCCAGCAGTTTATCTGGGGCGGGAGGGCCCCACAATGAGCAGTTCTTC.

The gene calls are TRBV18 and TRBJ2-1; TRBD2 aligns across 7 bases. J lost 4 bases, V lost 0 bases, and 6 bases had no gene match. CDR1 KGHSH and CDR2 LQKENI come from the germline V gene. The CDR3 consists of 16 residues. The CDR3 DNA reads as TGTGCCAGCTCACCACCGGTTGCGGGAGAGTACAATGAGCAGTTCTTC. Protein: CASSPPVAGEYNEQFF.

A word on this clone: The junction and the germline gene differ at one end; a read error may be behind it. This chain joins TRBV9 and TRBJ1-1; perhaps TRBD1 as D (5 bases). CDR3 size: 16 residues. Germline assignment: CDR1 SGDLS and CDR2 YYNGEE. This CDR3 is CASSAQPVTVNTETFF. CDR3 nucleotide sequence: TGTGCCAGCAGCGCTCAACCCGTGACAGTGAACACTGAAACTTTCTTT.

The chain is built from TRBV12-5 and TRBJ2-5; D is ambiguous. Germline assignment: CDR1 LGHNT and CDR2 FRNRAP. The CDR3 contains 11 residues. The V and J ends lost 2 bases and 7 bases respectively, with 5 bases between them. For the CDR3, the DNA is TGTGCTAGTGGTTTGCTAGGGACCCAGTACTTC. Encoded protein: CASGLLGTQYF.

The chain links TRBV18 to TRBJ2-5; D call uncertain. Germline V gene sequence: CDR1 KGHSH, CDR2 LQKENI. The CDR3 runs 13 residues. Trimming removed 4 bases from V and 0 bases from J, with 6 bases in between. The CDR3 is CASSRLDQETQYF. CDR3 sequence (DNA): TGTGCCAGCTCACGCCTAGACCAAGAGACCCAGTACTTC.

Written as DNA, the CDR3 is TGTGCCAGCAGTTCGCCGGGACTAGCGTCGCGGACCGGGGAGCTGTTTTTT. This translates into CASSSPGLASRTGELFF. The V call is TRBV7-2, the J call TRBJ2-2; 10 positions agree with TRBD2. Germline trimming cut 6 bases from V and 5 bases from J; bases unmatched to any gene: 12. The CDR3 runs 17 residues. Germline V gives CDR1 SGHTA, CDR2 FQGNSA.

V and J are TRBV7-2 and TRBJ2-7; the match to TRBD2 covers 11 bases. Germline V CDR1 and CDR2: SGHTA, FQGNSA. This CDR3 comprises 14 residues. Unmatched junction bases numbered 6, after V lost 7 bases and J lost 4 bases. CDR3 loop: CASTPGTSGYEQYF. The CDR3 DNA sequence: TGTGCCAGCACTCCCGGGACTAGCGGATACGAGCAGTACTTC. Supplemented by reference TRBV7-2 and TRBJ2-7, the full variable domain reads GAGVSQSPSNKVTEKGKDVELRCDPISGHTALYWYRQSLGQGLEFLIYFQGNSAPDKSGLPSDRFSAERTGGSVSTLTIQRTQQEDSAVYLCASTPGTSGYEQYFGPGTRLTVT.

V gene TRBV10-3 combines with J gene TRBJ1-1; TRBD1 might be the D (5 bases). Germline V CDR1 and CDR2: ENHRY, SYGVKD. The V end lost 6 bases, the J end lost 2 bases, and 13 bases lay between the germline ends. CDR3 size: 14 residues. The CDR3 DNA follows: TGTGCCATCAGCTCGGGACTGACAAACACTGAAGCTTTCTTT. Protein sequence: CAISSGLTNTEAFF.

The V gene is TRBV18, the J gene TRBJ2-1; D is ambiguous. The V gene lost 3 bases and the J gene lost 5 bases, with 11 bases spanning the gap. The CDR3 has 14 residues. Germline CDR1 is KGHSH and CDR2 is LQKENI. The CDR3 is CASSPFTTDNEQFF. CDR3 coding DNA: TGTGCCAGCTCACCTTTCACCACGGACAATGAGCAGTTCTTC.

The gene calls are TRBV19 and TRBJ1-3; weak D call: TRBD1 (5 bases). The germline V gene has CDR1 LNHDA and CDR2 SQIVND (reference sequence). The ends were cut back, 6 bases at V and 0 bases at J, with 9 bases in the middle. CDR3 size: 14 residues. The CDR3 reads CASSLTDSGNTIYF. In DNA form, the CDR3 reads TGTGCCAGTAGCCTGACAGACTCTGGAAACACCATATATTTT.

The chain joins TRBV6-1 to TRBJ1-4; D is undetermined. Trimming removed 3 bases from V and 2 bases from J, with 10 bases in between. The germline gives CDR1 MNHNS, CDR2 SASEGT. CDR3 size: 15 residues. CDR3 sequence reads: CASSDYGWTNEKLFF. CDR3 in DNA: TGTGCCAGCAGTGATTACGGGTGGACTAATGAAAAACTGTTTTTT.

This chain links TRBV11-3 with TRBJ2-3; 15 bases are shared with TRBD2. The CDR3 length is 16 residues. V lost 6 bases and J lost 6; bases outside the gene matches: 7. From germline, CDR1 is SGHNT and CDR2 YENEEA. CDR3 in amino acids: CASSRGTSGRMDTQYF. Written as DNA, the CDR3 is TGTGCCAGCAGTAGAGGGACTAGCGGGAGGATGGATACGCAGTATTTT.

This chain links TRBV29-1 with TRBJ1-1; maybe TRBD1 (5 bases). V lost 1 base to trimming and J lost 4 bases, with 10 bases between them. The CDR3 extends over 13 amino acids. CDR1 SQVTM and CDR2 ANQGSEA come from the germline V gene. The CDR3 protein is CSVEVGGGTEAFF. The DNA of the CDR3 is TGCAGCGTTGAAGTGGGGGGGGGCACTGAAGCTTTCTTT.

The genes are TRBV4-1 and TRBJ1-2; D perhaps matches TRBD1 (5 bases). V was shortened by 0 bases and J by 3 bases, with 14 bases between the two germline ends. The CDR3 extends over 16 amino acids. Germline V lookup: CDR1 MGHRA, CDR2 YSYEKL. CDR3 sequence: CASSQETDSSYYGYTF. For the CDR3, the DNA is TGCGCCAGCAGCCAAGAAACCGACAGCTCCTACTATGGCTACACCTTC.

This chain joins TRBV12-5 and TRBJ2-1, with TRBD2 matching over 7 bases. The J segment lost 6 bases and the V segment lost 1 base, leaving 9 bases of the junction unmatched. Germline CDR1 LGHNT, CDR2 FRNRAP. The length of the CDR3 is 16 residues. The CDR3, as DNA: TGTGCTAGTGGTTTGGGGGGGGGTCCAGATACCAATGAGCAGTTCTTC. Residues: CASGLGGGPDTNEQFF.

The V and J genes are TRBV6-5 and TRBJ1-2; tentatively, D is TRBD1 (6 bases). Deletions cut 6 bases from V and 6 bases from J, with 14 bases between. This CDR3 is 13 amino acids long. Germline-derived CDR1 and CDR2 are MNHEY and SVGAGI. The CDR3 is CASRKQGRNGYTF. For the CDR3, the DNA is TGTGCCAGCAGAAAACAGGGAAGAAATGGCTACACCTTC.

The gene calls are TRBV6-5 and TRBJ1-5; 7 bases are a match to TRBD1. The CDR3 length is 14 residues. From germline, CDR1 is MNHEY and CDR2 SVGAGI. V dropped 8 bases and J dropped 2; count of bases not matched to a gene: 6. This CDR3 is CASAGQGGNQPQHF. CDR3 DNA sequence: TGTGCCAGCGCCGGTCAGGGGGGCAATCAGCCCCAGCATTTT.

As DNA, the CDR3 is TGTGCCAGCAGCTTAAACAGGGACGATGGCTACACCTTC. The encoded protein is CASSLNRDDGYTF. The chain employs TRBV14 and TRBJ1-2; D is possibly TRBD1 (6 bases). V gave up 5 bases and J gave up 6 bases, with 13 bases separating them. The CDR3 totals 13 residues. The germline gives CDR1 SGHDN, CDR2 FVKESK.

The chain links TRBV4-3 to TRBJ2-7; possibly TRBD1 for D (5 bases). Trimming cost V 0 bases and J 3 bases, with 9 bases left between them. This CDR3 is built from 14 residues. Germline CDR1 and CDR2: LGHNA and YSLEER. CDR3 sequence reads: CASSQDQGDYEQYF. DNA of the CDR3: TGCGCCAGCAGCCAAGACCAGGGTGACTACGAGCAGTACTTC.

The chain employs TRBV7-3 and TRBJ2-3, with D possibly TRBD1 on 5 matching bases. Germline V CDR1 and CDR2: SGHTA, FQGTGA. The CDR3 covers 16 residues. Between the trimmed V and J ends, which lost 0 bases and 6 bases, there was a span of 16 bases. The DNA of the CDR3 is TGTGCCAGCAGCTTAACTCAACAGGCCTTGTGGGATACGCAGTATTTT. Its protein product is CASSLTQQALWDTQYF.

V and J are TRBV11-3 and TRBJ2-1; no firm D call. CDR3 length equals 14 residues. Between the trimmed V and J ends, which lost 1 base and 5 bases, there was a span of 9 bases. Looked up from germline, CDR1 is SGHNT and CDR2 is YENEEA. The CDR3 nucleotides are TGTGCCAGCAGCTTAGGGCGCAGGAACAATGAGCAGTTCTTC. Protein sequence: CASSLGRRNNEQFF.

The CDR3 nucleotides are TGTGCCAGCAGCTTATGGGCTGGGACACTTCTTTCTGGAAACACCATATATTTT. It translates to CASSLWAGTLLSGNTIYF. The chain couples TRBV11-2 to TRBJ1-3; tentative D call: TRBD1 (6 bases). This CDR3 has 18 residues. Germline values: CDR1 SGHAT, CDR2 FQNNGV. Trimming shortened V by 2 bases and J by 1 base, and 18 bases separated the two germline ends. Full variable domain (outside the CDR3, taken from reference TRBV11-2 and TRBJ1-3): EAGVAQSPRYKIIEKRQSVAFWCNPISGHATLYWYQQILGQGPKLLIQFQNNGVVDDSQLPKDRFSAERLKGVDSTLKIQPAKLEDSAVYLCASSLWAGTLLSGNTIYFGEGSWLTVV.

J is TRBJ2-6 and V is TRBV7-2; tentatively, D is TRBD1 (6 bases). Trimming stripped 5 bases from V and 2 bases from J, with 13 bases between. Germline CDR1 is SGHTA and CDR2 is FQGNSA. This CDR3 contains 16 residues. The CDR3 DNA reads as TGTGCCAGCAGCCAATCACACAGGGCTGGGGCCAACGTCCTGACTTTC. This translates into CASSQSHRAGANVLTF.

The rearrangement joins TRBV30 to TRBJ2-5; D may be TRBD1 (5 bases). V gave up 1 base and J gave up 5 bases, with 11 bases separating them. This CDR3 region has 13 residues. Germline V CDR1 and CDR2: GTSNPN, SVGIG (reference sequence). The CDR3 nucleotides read TGTGCCTGGAGTGAGGGGTTTCCGGAGACCCAGTACTTC. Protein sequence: CAWSEGFPETQYF.